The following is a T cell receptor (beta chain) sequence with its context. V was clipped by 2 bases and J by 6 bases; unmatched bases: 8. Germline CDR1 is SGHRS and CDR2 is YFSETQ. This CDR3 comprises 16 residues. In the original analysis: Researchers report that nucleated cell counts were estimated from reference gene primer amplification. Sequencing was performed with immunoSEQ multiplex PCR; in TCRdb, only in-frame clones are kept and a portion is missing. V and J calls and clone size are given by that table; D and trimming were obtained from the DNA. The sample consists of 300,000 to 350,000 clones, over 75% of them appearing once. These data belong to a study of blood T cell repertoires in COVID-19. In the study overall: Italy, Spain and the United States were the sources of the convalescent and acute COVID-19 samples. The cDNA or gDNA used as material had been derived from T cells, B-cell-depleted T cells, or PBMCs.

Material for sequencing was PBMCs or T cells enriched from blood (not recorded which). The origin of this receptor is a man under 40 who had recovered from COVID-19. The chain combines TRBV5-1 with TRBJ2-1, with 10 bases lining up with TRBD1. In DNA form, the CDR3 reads TGCGCCAGCAGCTTTTCGAGACAGGGGGCAATCAATGAGCAGTTCTTC. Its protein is CASSFSRQGAINEQFF.